This TCR beta chain is from a study of identical twins. TCRdb itself ran the 5' RACE reads through MiXCR, one entry per CDR3 protein. Here the sample spans some 500,000 distinct CDR3 sequences, 20% to 25% being singletons. V lost 5 bases and J lost 5; bases outside the gene matches: 3. Germline CDR1 and CDR2: LGHDT and YNNKEL (reference sequence). The CDR3 spans 14 residues. In its sample, this clonotype was seen a few times. These data also formed part of another study, on T cells expressing NK-cell markers.

The sequenced sample consisted of CD4+ T cells sorted from blood. The TCR was taken from a young woman in good health. The chain links TRBV3-1 to TRBJ2-1; 10 positions match TRBD2. The CDR3 sequence is CASSYSGGHNEQFF. The CDR3 coding sequence is TGTGCCAGCAGCTATAGCGGGGGGCACAATGAGCAGTTCTTC.